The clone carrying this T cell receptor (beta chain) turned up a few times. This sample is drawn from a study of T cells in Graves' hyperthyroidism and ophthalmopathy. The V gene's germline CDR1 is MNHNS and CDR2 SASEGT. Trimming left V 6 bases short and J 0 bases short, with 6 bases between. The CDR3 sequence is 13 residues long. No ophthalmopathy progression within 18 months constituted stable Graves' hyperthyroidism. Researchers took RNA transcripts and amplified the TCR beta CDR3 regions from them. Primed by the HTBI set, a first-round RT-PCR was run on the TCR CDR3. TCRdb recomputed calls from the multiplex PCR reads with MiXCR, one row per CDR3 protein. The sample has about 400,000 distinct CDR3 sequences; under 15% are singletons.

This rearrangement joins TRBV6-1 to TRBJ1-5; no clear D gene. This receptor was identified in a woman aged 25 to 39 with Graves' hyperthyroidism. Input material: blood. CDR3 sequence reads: CASRINSNQPQHF. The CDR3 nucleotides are TGTGCCAGCAGGATCAATAGCAATCAGCCCCAGCATTTT.